This TCR beta chain stems from a study of blood T cell repertoires in COVID-19. Study as a whole: The analysed material was cDNA or gDNA that came from T cells, B-cell-depleted T cells, or PBMCs.

Profiled with immunoSEQ multiplex PCR; TCRdb holds only in-frame clones, not every one. The sample records about 310,000 clones, roughly 89% being singletons. The V and J ends lost 4 bases and 7 bases respectively, with 19 bases between them. The CDR3 consists of 16 residues. Per the germline V gene, CDR1 is LNHDA and CDR2 is SQIVND (reference sequence). Two negative PCRs, clearance, or symptom resolution had been documented for recovered Cohort 3 donors. Sequencing was done on a sample of PBMCs or T cells enriched from blood (not recorded which). The receptor's source is a woman under 40 who had recovered from COVID-19. The J gene is TRBJ1-4, the V gene TRBV19; tentative D call: TRBD1 (5 bases). Here the CDR3 DNA reads TGTGCCAGTAGTAGCCTCGGTGGGACGGGACTTGAAAAACTGTTTTTT. Residues: CASSSLGGTGLEKLFF.